The clone carrying this TCR beta chain was seen a few times. What it binds is not known. Donor samples were obtained from healthy Caucasian individuals from Russia, aged 6 to 90. Each of the donors had ten milliliters of peripheral blood drawn into EDTA-treated Vacutainer tubes. Per individual sample, total RNA of at least 5 micrograms was extracted. Germline V gene data show CDR1 as MNHEY and CDR2 as SVGEGT. The CDR3 spans 15 residues. V lost 5 bases to trimming and J lost 5 bases; unmatched junction nucleotides: 10. The data derive from a study of blood T cells in healthy people across ages. Findings and limits, study-wide: Comparison with aged donors showed that long-lived donors had more naive CD4+ cells and higher diversity.

A second PCR of about 7 to 12 cycles used a sample-barcoded 5' primer and a J-beta primer mix. TCRdb analysed the 5' RACE reads with MiXCR anew, one entry per CDR3 protein. The table shows approximately 800,000 distinct CDR3 sequences, with more than 35% occurring only once. Material: blood. This sequence joins TRBV6-2 or TRBV6-3 and TRBJ2-5, with TRBD2 identical over 8 bases. The sequence was obtained from a man older than 75 in good health. CDR3 protein: CASSVTGTSRETQYF. As DNA, the CDR3 is TGTGCCAGCAGTGTAACCGGGACTAGTAGGGAGACCCAGTACTTC.